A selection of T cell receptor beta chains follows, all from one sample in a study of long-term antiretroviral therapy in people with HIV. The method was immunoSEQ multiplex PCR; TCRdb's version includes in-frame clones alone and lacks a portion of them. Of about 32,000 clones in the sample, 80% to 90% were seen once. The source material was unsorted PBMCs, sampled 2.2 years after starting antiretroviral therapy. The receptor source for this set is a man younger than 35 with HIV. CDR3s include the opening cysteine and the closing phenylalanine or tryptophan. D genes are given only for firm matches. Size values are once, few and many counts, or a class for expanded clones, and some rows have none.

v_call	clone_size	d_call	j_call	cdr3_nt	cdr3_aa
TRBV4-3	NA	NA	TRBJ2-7	TGCGCCAGCAGCCGAGGGGCGGGAAGATCCTACGAGCAGTACTTC	CASSRGAGRSYEQYF
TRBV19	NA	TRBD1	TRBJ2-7	TGTGCCAGTAGTAGCCGACAGGGTACGTACGAGCAGTACTTC	CASSSRQGTYEQYF
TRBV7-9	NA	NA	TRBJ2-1	TGTGCCAGCAGCTTCCTTGAGCAGTTCTTC	CASSFLEQFF
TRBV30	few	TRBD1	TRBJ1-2	TGTGCCTGGAAGAGCCGGCAGGGGGTTTATGGCTACACCTTC	CAWKSRQGVYGYTF
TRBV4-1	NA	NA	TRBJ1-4	TGCGCCAGCAGCCCTGGGGCTCTTAGTACTGGGGAAAAACTGTTTTTT	CASSPGALSTGEKLFF
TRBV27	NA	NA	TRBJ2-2	TGTGCCAGCAGTTTGAAGGGGGCGAACACCGGGGAGCTGTTTTTT	CASSLKGANTGELFF
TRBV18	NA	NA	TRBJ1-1	TGTGCCAGCTCACCATCGGGGGGCCTTCACATGAACACTGAAGCTTTCTTT	CASSPSGGLHMNTEAFF
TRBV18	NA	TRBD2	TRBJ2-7	TGTGCCAGCTCAGGAGGGACTAGCGGGAGGGTGACCTACGAGCAGTACTTC	CASSGGTSGRVTYEQYF
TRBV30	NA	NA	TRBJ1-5	TGTGCCTGGAGTGCGGGGGGCCAGCCCCAGCATTTT	CAWSAGGQPQHF
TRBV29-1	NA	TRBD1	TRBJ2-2	TGCAGCGTGGAAGGACAGGATAACACCGGGGAGCTGTTTTTT	CSVEGQDNTGELFF
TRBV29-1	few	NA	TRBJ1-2	TGCAGCGTTGAGGAACCCACCTCTTCTGGCTACACCTTC	CSVEEPTSSGYTF
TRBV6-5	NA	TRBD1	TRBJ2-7	TGTGCCACCATGGGGACAGTGACCCACGAGCAGTACTTC	CATMGTVTHEQYF
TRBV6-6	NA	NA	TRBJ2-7	TGTGCCAGCAGTTACGGCCGACAGTTCTACGAGCAGTACTTC	CASSYGRQFYEQYF
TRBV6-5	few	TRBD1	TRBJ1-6	TGTGCCAGCAGTCGGGACAGGGATTCACCCCTCCACTTT	CASSRDRDSPLHF
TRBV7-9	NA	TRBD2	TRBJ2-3	TGTGCCAGCAGCCCAACCGCTCTAGCGGCACTGGATACGCAGTATTTT	CASSPTALAALDTQYF
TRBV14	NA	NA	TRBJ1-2	TGTGCCAGCAGCCAAGGGGGACGGGGGGCCAACTATGGCTACACCTTC	CASSQGGRGANYGYTF
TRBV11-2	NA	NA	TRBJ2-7	TGTGCCAGCAGCTTACGTGGCGGACTATACTACGAGCAGTACTTC	CASSLRGGLYYEQYF
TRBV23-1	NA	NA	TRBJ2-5	TGCGCCAGCAGTCTGGAGGGGGTCCAAGAGACCCAGTACTTC	CASSLEGVQETQYF
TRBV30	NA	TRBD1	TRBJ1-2	TGTGCCTGGAGCAGGACAGGGGTTATCTATGGCTACACCTTC	CAWSRTGVIYGYTF
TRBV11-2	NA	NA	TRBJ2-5	TGTGCCAGCAGCTCGGGACCGGTACAAGAGACCCAGTACTTC	CASSSGPVQETQYF
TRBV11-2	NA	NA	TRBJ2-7	TGTGCCAGCAGCTTTAGCGCCAACGAGCAGTACTTC	CASSFSANEQYF
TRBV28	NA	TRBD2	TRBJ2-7	TGTGCCAGCAGTTCGACTAGCCCCTACGAGCAGTACTTC	CASSSTSPYEQYF
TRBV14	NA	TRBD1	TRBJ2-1	TGTGCCAGCAGCCCGCGGGACAGGGCCTACAATGAGCAGTTCTTC	CASSPRDRAYNEQFF
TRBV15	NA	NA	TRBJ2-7	TGTGCCACCAGAGGGGGGGGCAGCTCCTACGAGCAGTACTTC	CATRGGGSSYEQYF
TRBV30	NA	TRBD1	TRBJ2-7	TGTGCCTGGAGTGTAGCGACAGGGTCCTACGAGCAGTACTTC	CAWSVATGSYEQYF